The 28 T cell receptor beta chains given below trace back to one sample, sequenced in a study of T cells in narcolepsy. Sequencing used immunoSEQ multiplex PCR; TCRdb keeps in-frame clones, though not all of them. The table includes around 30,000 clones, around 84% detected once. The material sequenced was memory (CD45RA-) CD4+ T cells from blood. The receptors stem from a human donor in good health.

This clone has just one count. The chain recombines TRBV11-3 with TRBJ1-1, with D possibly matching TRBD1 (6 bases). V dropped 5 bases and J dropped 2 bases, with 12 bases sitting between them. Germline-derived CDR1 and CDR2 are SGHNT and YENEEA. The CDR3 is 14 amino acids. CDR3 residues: CASSLRTVNTEAFF. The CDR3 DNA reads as TGTGCCAGCAGCCTGAGGACAGTTAACACTGAAGCTTTCTTT.

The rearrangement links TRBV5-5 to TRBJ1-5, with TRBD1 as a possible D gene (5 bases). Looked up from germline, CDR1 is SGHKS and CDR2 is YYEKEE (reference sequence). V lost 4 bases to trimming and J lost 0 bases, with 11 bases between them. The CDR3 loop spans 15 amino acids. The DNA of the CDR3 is TGTGCCAGCAGCACCTGGGGGGATAGCAATCAGCCCCAGCATTTT. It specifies CASSTWGDSNQPQHF.

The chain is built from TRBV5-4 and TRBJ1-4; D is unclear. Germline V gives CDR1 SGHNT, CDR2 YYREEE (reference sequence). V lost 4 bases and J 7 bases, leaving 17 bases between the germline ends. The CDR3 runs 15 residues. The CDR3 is CASSPGTATAEKLFF. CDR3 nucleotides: TGTGCCAGCAGCCCCGGTACAGCCACCGCTGAAAAACTGTTTTTT.

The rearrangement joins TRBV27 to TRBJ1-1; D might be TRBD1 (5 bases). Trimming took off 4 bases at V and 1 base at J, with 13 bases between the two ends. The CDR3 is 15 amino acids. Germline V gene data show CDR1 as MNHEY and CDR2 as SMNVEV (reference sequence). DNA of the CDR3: TGTGCCAGCAGTTGGGGGACTGGTGCGAACACTGAAGCTTTCTTT. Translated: CASSWGTGANTEAFF.

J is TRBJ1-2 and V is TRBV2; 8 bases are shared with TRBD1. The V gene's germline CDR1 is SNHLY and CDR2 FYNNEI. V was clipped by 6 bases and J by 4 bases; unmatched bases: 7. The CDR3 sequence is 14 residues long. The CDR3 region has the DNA TGTGCCAGCAGCCTCGACAGGGGCCCCTATGGCTACACCTTC. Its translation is CASSLDRGPYGYTF.

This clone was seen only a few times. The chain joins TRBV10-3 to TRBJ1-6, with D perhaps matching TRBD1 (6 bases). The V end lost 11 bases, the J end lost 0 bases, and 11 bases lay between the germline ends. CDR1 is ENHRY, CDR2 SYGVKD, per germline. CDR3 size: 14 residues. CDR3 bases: TGTGCCTCCCGACAGGTCTCCTATAATTCACCCCTCCACTTT. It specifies CASRQVSYNSPLHF.

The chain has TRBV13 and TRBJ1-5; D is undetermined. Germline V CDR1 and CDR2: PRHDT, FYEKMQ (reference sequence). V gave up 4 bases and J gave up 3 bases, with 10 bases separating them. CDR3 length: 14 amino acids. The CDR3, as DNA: TGTGCCAGCAGCTCAAGTGGGCCCAATCAGCCCCAGCATTTT. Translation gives CASSSSGPNQPQHF.

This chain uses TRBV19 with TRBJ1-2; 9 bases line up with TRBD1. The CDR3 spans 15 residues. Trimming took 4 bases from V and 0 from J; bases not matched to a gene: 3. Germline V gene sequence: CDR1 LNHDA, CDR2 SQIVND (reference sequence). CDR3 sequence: CASSSWTGANYGYTF. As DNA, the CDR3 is TGTGCCAGTAGTAGTTGGACAGGGGCTAACTATGGCTACACCTTC.

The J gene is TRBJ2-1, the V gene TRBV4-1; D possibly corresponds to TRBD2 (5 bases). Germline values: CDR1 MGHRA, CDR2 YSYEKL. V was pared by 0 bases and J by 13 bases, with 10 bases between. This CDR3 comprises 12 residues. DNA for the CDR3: TGCGCCAGCAGCCAAGAATGGGAGCCACAGTTCTTC. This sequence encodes CASSQEWEPQFF.

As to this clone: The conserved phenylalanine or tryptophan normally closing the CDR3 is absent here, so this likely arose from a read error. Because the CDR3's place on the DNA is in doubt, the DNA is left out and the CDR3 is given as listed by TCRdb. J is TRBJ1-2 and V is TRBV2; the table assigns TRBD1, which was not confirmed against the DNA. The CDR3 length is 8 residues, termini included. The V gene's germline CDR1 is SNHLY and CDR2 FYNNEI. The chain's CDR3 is CAIGYRVV.

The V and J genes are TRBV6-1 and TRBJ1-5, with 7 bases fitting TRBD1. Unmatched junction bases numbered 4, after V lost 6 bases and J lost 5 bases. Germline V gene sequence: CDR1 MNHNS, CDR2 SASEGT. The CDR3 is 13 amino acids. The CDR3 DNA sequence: TGTGCCAGCAGGAACAGGGGCGATCAGCCCCAGCATTTT. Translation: CASRNRGDQPQHF.

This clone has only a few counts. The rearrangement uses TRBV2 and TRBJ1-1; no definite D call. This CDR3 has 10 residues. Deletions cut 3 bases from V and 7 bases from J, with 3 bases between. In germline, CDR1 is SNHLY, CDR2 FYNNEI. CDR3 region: CASSESEAFF. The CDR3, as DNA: TGTGCCAGCAGTGAGAGTGAAGCTTTCTTT.

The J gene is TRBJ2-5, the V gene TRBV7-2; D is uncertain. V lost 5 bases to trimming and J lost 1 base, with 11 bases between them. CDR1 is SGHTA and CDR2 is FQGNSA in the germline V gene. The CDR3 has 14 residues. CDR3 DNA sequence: TGTGCCAGCAGCCCCGCCGGCATCCAAGAGACCCAGTACTTC. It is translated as CASSPAGIQETQYF. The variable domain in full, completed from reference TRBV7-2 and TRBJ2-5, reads GAGVSQSPSNKVTEKGKDVELRCDPISGHTALYWYRQSLGQGLEFLIYFQGNSAPDKSGLPSDRFSAERTGGSVSTLTIQRTQQEDSAVYLCASSPAGIQETQYFGPGTRLLVL.

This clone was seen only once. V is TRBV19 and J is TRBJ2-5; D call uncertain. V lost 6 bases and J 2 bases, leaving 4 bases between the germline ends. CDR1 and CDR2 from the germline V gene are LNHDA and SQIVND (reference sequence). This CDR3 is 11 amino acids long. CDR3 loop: CASRQQETQYF. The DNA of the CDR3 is TGTGCCAGTAGACAACAAGAGACCCAGTACTTC.

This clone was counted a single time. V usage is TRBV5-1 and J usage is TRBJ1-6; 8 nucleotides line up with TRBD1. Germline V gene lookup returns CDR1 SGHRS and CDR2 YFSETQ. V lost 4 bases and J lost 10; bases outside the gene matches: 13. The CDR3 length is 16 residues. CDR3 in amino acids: CASSEGTGKGGSPLHF. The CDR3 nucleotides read TGCGCCAGCAGCGAAGGGACAGGCAAGGGGGGGTCACCCCTCCACTTT.

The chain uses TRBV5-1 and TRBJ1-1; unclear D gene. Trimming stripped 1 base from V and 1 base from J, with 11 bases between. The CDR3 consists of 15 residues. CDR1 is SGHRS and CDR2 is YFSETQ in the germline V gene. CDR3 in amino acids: CASSLKSGRNTEAFF. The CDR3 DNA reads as TGCGCCAGCAGCTTGAAGAGCGGGAGGAACACTGAAGCTTTCTTT.

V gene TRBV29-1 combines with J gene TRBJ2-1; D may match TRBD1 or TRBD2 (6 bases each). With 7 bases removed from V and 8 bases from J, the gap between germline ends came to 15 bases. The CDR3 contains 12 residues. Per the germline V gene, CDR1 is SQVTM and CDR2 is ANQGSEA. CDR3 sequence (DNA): TGCAGCGGCGGAAGGGGGGCTGATGAGCAGTTCTTC. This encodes CSGGRGADEQFF.

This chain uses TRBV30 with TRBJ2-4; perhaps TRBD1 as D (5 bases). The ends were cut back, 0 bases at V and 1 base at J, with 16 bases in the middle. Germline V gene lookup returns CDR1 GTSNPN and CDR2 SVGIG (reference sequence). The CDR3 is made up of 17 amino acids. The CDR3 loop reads CAWSVLLGRAAKNIQYF. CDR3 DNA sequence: TGTGCCTGGAGTGTATTATTAGGCAGGGCGGCCAAAAACATTCAGTACTTC.

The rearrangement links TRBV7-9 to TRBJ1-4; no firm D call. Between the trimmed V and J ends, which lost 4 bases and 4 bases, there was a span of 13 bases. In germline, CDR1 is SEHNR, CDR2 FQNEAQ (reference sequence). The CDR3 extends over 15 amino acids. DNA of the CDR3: TGTGCCAGCAGCTCTCCGGGGTCTGGTAATGAAAAACTGTTTTTT. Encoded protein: CASSSPGSGNEKLFF.

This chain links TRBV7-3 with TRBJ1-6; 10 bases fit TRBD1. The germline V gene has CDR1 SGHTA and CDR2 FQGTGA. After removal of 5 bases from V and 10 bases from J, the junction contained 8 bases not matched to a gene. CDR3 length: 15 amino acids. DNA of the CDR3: TGTGCCAGCAGCACGGGACAGGGGAGAGGCTCACCCCTCCACTTT. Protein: CASSTGQGRGSPLHF.

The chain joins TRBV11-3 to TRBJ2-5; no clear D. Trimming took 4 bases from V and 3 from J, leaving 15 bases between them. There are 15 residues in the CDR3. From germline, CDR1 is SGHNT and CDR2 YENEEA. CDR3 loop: CASSYSHGNEETQYF. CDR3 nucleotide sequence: TGTGCCAGCAGCTACTCTCACGGAAATGAAGAGACCCAGTACTTC. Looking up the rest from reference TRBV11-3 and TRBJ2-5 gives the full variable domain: EAGVVQSPRYKIIEKKQPVAFWCNPISGHNTLYWYLQNLGQGPELLIRYENEEAVDDSQLPKDRFSAERLKGVDSTLKIQPAELGDSAVYLCASSYSHGNEETQYFGPGTRLLVL.

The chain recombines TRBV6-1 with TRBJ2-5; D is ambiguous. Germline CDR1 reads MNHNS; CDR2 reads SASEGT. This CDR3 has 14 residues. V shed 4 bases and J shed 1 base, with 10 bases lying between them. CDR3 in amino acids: CASSATVVQETQYF. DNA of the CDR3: TGTGCCAGCAGTGCAACGGTCGTCCAAGAGACCCAGTACTTC.

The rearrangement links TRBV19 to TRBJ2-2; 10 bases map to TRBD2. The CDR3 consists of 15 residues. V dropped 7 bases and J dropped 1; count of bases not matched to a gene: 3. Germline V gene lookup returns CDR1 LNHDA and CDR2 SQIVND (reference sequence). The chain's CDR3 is CASISGRLNTGELFF. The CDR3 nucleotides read TGTGCCAGTATTAGCGGGAGGCTGAACACCGGGGAGCTGTTTTTT.

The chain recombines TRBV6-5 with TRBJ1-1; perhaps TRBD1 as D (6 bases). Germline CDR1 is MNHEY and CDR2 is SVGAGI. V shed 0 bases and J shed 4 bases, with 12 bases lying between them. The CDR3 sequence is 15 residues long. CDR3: CASSYSGTSGTEAFF. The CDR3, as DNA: TGTGCCAGCAGTTACTCCGGGACAAGTGGCACTGAAGCTTTCTTT.

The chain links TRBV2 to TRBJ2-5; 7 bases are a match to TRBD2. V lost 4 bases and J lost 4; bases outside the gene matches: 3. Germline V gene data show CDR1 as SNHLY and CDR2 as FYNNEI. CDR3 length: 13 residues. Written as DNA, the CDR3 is TGTGCCAGCAGTGTCCCTAGCGGAGAGACCCAGTACTTC. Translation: CASSVPSGETQYF.

As DNA, the CDR3 is TGCGCCAGCAGCTTGGACCCACTCGAGCAGTTCTTC. Translating gives CASSLDPLEQFF. The gene calls are TRBV5-1 and TRBJ2-1; D unresolved. The CDR3 loop spans 12 amino acids. Trimming cost V 0 bases and J 10 bases, with 8 bases left between them. Germline V CDR1 and CDR2: SGHRS, YFSETQ.

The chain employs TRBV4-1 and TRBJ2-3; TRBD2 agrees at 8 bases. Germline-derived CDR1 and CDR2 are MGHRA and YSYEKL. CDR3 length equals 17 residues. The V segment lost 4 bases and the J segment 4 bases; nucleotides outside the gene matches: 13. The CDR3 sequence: CASSPQAGATAPDTQYF. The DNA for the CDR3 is TGCGCCAGCAGCCCACAAGCGGGGGCCACCGCCCCAGATACGCAGTATTTT.

The CDR3 nucleotides are TGTGCCAGCAGTTATTCTCCAGCGGGGGTAGCAGATACGCAGTATTTT. It is translated as CASSYSPAGVADTQYF. The V gene is TRBV6-5, the J gene TRBJ2-3; 8 nucleotides align to TRBD2. After removal of 3 bases from V and 4 bases from J, the junction contained 9 bases not matched to a gene. The germline gives CDR1 MNHEY, CDR2 SVGAGI. The CDR3 is 16 residues long.